Presented here are 30 T cell receptor beta chains from one specimen sequenced in a study of identical twins (TCRdb year 2016). The library was prepared using 5' RACE. Instrument used: Illumina HiSeq 2000. TCRdb applied fastp at Q25 and MiXCR to the public reads, then kept only in-frame beta chains. Rows are combined by CDR3 protein, so each entry shows the most common genes and DNA. This sample is represented by roughly 1.6 million distinct CDR3 sequences; under 35% of them were singletons. About 0.27% of the sample is taken by the ten largest. The sequenced material came from cord blood. These receptors were obtained from a newborn girl in good health.

The chain combines TRBV6-5 with TRBJ1-3, with a tentative D call TRBD1 (6 bases). Trimming left V 6 bases short and J 4 bases short, with 10 bases between. CDR1 MNHEY and CDR2 SVGAGI come from the germline V gene. CDR3 size: 13 residues. For the CDR3, the DNA is TGTGCCAGCAGCGGAGGGGGAGGAAACACCATATATTTT. The encoded protein is CASSGGGGNTIYF.

This clonotype occurred a few times. The chain couples TRBV7-2 to TRBJ2-6; 10 bases agree with TRBD1. V trimming: 4 bases; J trimming: 4 bases; junction bases outside the gene matches: 4. The CDR3 covers 16 residues. The V gene's germline CDR1 is SGHTA and CDR2 FQGNSA. The CDR3 here is CASSWTGGTGANVLTF. The CDR3 DNA sequence: TGTGCCAGCAGCTGGACAGGGGGGACGGGGGCCAACGTCCTGACTTTC. Full variable domain (missing parts from reference TRBV7-2 and TRBJ2-6): GAGVSQSPSNKVTEKGKDVELRCDPISGHTALYWYRQSLGQGLEFLIYFQGNSAPDKSGLPSDRFSAERTGGSVSTLTIQRTQQEDSAVYLCASSWTGGTGANVLTFGAGSRLTVL.

The rearrangement uses TRBV7-8 and TRBJ2-4; D perhaps matches TRBD1 (5 bases). With 1 base removed from V and 0 bases from J, the gap between germline ends came to 19 bases. The CDR3 consists of 19 residues. CDR1 SGHVS and CDR2 FQNEAQ come from the germline V gene. This CDR3 is CASSLGFRGQGLAKNIQYF. In nucleotides, the CDR3 is TGTGCCAGCAGCTTAGGTTTTAGGGGCCAAGGCCTAGCCAAAAACATTCAGTACTTC.

The chain recombines TRBV4-1 with TRBJ1-1; D is unclear. V was trimmed by 1 base and J by 4 bases, leaving 16 bases between them. The CDR3 extends over 16 amino acids. Germline V gene sequence: CDR1 MGHRA, CDR2 YSYEKL. DNA of the CDR3: TGCGCCAGCAGCCAAGGCCCGCTGGTTCTGGGCACTGAAGCTTTCTTT. Translation gives CASSQGPLVLGTEAFF.

The J gene is TRBJ2-7, the V gene TRBV5-1; D remains unclear. Germline loops: CDR1 SGHRS, CDR2 YFSETQ. The CDR3 contains 14 residues. Trimming removed 0 bases at V and 3 bases at J, with 10 bases between. CDR3 residues: CASSLEGKGYEQYF. The CDR3 DNA reads as TGCGCCAGCAGCTTGGAAGGGAAGGGCTACGAGCAGTACTTC.

J is TRBJ2-2 and V is TRBV27; 9 bases are a match to TRBD1. Per the germline V gene, CDR1 is MNHEY and CDR2 is SMNVEV (reference sequence). V dropped 5 bases and J dropped 7; count of bases not matched to a gene: 5. This CDR3 comprises 14 residues. The CDR3 sequence: CASSATGGFGELFF. CDR3 DNA sequence: TGTGCCAGCAGTGCGACAGGGGGGTTCGGGGAGCTGTTTTTT.

The chain combines TRBV11-2 with TRBJ1-4; TRBD1 aligns across 7 bases. This CDR3 is 15 amino acids long. Germline V gene data show CDR1 as SGHAT and CDR2 as FQNNGV. J was trimmed by 5 bases and V by 6 bases; bases with no gene match: 9. CDR3 sequence: CASRGLGGQNEKLFF. CDR3 DNA sequence: TGTGCCAGCAGGGGGCTCGGGGGACAGAATGAAAAACTGTTTTTT.

This clonotype was detected only a few times. V gene TRBV5-1 combines with J gene TRBJ2-1, with TRBD2 identical over 9 bases. After removal of 8 bases from V and 3 bases from J, the junction contained 6 bases not matched to a gene. This CDR3 region has 14 residues. CDR1 and CDR2 (germline): SGHRS, YFSETQ. This CDR3 is CASVLAGGYNEQFF. In DNA, the CDR3 is TGCGCCAGTGTACTAGCGGGCGGCTACAATGAGCAGTTCTTC.

This chain connects TRBV12-3 or TRBV12-4 to TRBJ1-5, with 8 positions matching TRBD1. The length of the CDR3 is 15 residues. The V gene end was trimmed by 6 bases and the J gene end by 4 bases; junction bases not matched to a gene: 8. The CDR3 coding sequence is TGTGCCAGCAGCCGACAGGGGTCCCCTAATCAGCCCCAGCATTTT. Translation gives CASSRQGSPNQPQHF.

The chain has TRBV7-6 and TRBJ2-1; 7 bases fit TRBD2. After removal of 3 bases from V and 4 bases from J, the junction contained 9 bases not matched to a gene. The CDR3 consists of 16 residues. CDR1 and CDR2 from the germline V gene are SGHVS and FNYEAQ. CDR3 sequence reads: CASSFALAAFYNEQFF. CDR3 DNA sequence: TGTGCCAGCAGCTTCGCCCTAGCGGCCTTTTACAATGAGCAGTTCTTC. Complete variable domain (other parts from reference TRBV7-6 and TRBJ2-1): GAGVSQSPRYKVTKRGQDVALRCDPISGHVSLYWYRQALGQGPEFLTYFNYEAQQDKSGLPNDRFSAERPEGSISTLTIQRTEQRDSAMYRCASSFALAAFYNEQFFGPGTRLTVL.

This clonotype was recorded many times. At one boundary the junction diverges from the germline segment, which might be a read error. V is TRBV5-1 and J is TRBJ1-2; D remains unclear. The germline CDR1 and CDR2 sequences are SGHRS and YFSETQ. The CDR3 is 12 amino acids. The CDR3 DNA is TGTGCCAGCAGTTTGGAGGGAGGGGGCTACACCTTC. This codes for CASSLEGGGYTF.

With regard to this clonotype: This clone may be a read error of a much larger clone one base away. The rearrangement links TRBV7-2 to TRBJ1-5; D remains ambiguous. V shed 0 bases and J shed 5 bases, with 5 bases lying between them. This CDR3 comprises 13 residues. Germline lookup yields CDR1 SGHTA and CDR2 FQGNSA. CDR3 residues: CASSLAWDQPQHF. As DNA, the CDR3 is TGTGCCAGCAGCTTAGCCTGGGATCAGCCCCAGCATTTT.

The rearrangement uses TRBV2 and TRBJ2-5; tentative D call: TRBD1 (6 bases). The CDR3 has 14 amino acids. Per the germline V gene, CDR1 is SNHLY and CDR2 is FYNNEI. Between the trimmed V and J ends, which lost 2 bases and 2 bases, there was a span of 9 bases. CDR3 amino acids: CASSERRGQETQYF. The DNA of the CDR3 is TGTGCCAGCAGTGAACGTAGGGGGCAAGAGACCCAGTACTTC. The complete variable domain, with remaining parts taken from reference TRBV2 and TRBJ2-5, reads EPEVTQTPSHQVTQMGQEVILRCVPISNHLYFYWYRQILGQKVEFLVSFYNNEISEKSEIFDDQFSVERPDGSNFTLKIRSTKLEDSAMYFCASSERRGQETQYFGPGTRLLVL.

This chain links TRBV10-2 with TRBJ1-1; D remains ambiguous. Germline V gene sequence: CDR1 WSHSY, CDR2 SAAADI. The CDR3 spans 15 residues. Trimming removed 2 bases from V and 1 base from J, with 11 bases in between. CDR3 sequence reads: CASSEGSFQNTEAFF. Here the CDR3 DNA reads TGCGCCAGCAGTGAGGGCAGCTTCCAGAACACTGAAGCTTTCTTT.

This chain links TRBV20-1 with TRBJ2-7; 13 nucleotides match TRBD2. The CDR3 extends over 14 amino acids. CDR1 and CDR2 (germline): DFQATT, SNEGSKA (reference sequence). V was pared by 7 bases and J by 1 base, with 4 bases of the junction left unmatched. The CDR3 DNA reads TGCAGTGATGGGGGACTAGCGGGGTCCTACGAGCAGTACTTC. Translating it yields CSDGGLAGSYEQYF.

For this clonotype: Possible read error: a much larger clone is one base away. The chain links TRBV27 to TRBJ2-1, with 8 bases fitting TRBD2. The germline gives CDR1 MNHEY, CDR2 SMNVEV (reference sequence). CDR3 size: 14 residues. The chain's CDR3 is CASSLQRGYNERFF. The CDR3 region has the DNA TGTGCCAGCAGTTTACAGCGGGGGTACAATGAGCGGTTCTTC.

The sample holds many counts of this clonotype. The gene calls are TRBV29-1 and TRBJ2-7; 9 bases are a match to TRBD1. From germline, CDR1 is SQVTM and CDR2 ANQGSEA. Trimming took 5 bases from V and 3 from J; bases not matched to a gene: 8. The CDR3 runs 14 residues. In DNA form, the CDR3 reads TGCAGCGTTTTTACCGGGACAGGGAGCTACGAGCAGTACTTC. Translating it yields CSVFTGTGSYEQYF.

The rearrangement joins TRBV12-3 or TRBV12-4 to TRBJ1-5, with TRBD1 matching 8 bases. CDR3 length: 14 residues. J lost 7 bases, V lost 8 bases, and 10 bases had no gene match. This CDR3 reads CASGIRTGRQPQHF. CDR3 bases: TGTGCCAGCGGAATTCGGACAGGGCGACAGCCCCAGCATTTT.

The chain has TRBV6-1 and TRBJ1-5, with D hard to call. This CDR3 is built from 14 residues. Germline assignment: CDR1 MNHNS and CDR2 SASEGT. Trimming removed 7 bases at V and 2 bases at J, with 12 bases between. The CDR3 nucleotides read TGTGCCAGCATCATAGGTTGGGGCAATCAGCCCCAGCATTTT. Residues: CASIIGWGNQPQHF.

Here the CDR3 reads CSARALSGNQPQHF. The CDR3 DNA sequence: TGCAGTGCTAGAGCCCTCTCGGGTAATCAGCCCCAGCATTTT. The chain employs TRBV20-1 and TRBJ1-5; D gene unclear. Between the trimmed V and J ends, which lost 1 base and 4 bases, there was a span of 11 bases. The CDR3 is made up of 14 amino acids. CDR1 DFQATT and CDR2 SNEGSKA come from the germline V gene (reference sequence).

This clonotype was observed many times. This chain joins TRBV12-3 or TRBV12-4 and TRBJ1-2, with D uncertain. The CDR3 has 15 residues. V gave up 1 base and J gave up 2 bases, with 11 bases separating them. The DNA of the CDR3 is TGTGCCAGCAGTTTAGGTCGCAGATTGAACTATGGCTACACCTTC. Amino acid sequence: CASSLGRRLNYGYTF.

Of note for this clonotype: A much larger clonotype is one base distant, so this may be a read error. The chain employs TRBV7-9 and TRBJ1-1, with 9 bases that match TRBD1. The CDR3 is 13 residues long. Germline V gene sequence: CDR1 SEHNR, CDR2 FQNEAQ (reference sequence). With 4 bases clipped from V and 4 bases from J, the junction kept 1 base outside the gene matches. The CDR3 reads CASSWDRATEAFF. CDR3 DNA sequence: TGTGCCAGCAGCTGGGACAGGGCCACTGAAGCTTTCTTT.

V is TRBV18 and J is TRBJ1-1, with D perhaps matching TRBD1 (6 bases). The length of the CDR3 is 14 residues. Between the trimmed V and J ends, which lost 6 bases and 4 bases, there was a span of 15 bases. Germline V gene sequence: CDR1 KGHSH, CDR2 LQKENI. CDR3 in amino acids: CASSVQGQSTEAFF. In nucleotides, the CDR3 is TGTGCCAGCTCCGTACAAGGACAGAGCACTGAAGCTTTCTTT.

This clonotype was counted a few times. This sequence joins TRBV12-3 or TRBV12-4 and TRBJ2-3, with 9 bases aligning to TRBD2. The CDR3 has 15 amino acids. Germline trimming cut 3 bases from V and 5 bases from J; bases unmatched to any gene: 6. This chain's CDR3 is CASSFYAGGRDTQYF. The CDR3 region has the DNA TGTGCCAGCAGTTTTTATGCGGGAGGGCGAGATACGCAGTATTTT.

This clonotype has just a few counts. The chain uses TRBV6-1 and TRBJ1-5; D possibly corresponds to TRBD1 (6 bases). The CDR3 extends over 14 amino acids. V was trimmed by 8 bases and J by 4 bases, leaving 15 bases between them. In germline, CDR1 is MNHNS, CDR2 SASEGT. The CDR3 reads CASLPAGANQPQHF. The DNA of the CDR3 is TGTGCCAGCCTTCCGGCGGGGGCAAATCAGCCCCAGCATTTT.

The chain couples TRBV15 to TRBJ2-1; the D call may be TRBD1 or TRBD2 (5 bases each). V lost 6 bases, J lost 6 bases, and 12 bases lay in between. CDR1 LNHNV and CDR2 YYDKDF come from the germline V gene (reference sequence). CDR3 length: 13 amino acids. DNA for the CDR3: TGTGCCACCAGGGTGGGACGCTCCAATGAGCAGTTCTTC. Translated, it gives CATRVGRSNEQFF.

Regarding this clonotype: One end of the junction varies from germline; a read error may be responsible. The chain combines TRBV28 with TRBJ1-5; D may be TRBD1 (5 bases). This CDR3 has 12 amino acids. Germline CDR1 is MDHEN and CDR2 is SYDVKM. CDR3 residues: CTSRRPGQPQHF. CDR3 coding DNA: TGTACCAGCAGGCGGCCAGGGCAGCCCCAGCATTTT.

This clonotype was seen only a few times. This sequence joins TRBV7-6 and TRBJ1-2, with D possibly being TRBD1 (5 bases). The V end was cut by 5 bases, the J end by 6 bases, with 19 bases between. Germline CDR1 SGHVS, CDR2 FNYEAQ. The CDR3 length is 15 residues. The CDR3 loop is CASSPQWGGNDGYTF. The CDR3 DNA reads TGTGCCAGCAGCCCACAATGGGGGGGGAATGATGGCTACACCTTC.

A note on this clonotype: At one boundary the junction diverges from the germline segment, which might be a read error. The chain has TRBV4-1 and TRBJ2-4; D is unresolved. The DNA end is a closer match to TRBJ2-7, so the J assignment may be wrong. The CDR3 consists of 13 residues. CDR1 is MGHRA and CDR2 is YSYEKL in the germline V gene. CDR3 sequence reads: CASNQDWVHEQYF. DNA of the CDR3: TGCGCCAGCAACCAAGATTGGGTCCACGAGCAGTACTTC.

The CDR3 spells CASSNPRLRELRNEQFF. CDR3 nucleotide sequence: TGTGCCAGCAGCAACCCTCGTCTAAGGGAACTACGCAATGAGCAGTTCTTC. The gene calls are TRBV7-2 and TRBJ2-1, with D uncertain. The length of the CDR3 is 17 residues. V lost 5 bases and J 6 bases, leaving 23 bases between the germline ends. CDR1 and CDR2 from the germline V gene are SGHTA and FQGNSA.